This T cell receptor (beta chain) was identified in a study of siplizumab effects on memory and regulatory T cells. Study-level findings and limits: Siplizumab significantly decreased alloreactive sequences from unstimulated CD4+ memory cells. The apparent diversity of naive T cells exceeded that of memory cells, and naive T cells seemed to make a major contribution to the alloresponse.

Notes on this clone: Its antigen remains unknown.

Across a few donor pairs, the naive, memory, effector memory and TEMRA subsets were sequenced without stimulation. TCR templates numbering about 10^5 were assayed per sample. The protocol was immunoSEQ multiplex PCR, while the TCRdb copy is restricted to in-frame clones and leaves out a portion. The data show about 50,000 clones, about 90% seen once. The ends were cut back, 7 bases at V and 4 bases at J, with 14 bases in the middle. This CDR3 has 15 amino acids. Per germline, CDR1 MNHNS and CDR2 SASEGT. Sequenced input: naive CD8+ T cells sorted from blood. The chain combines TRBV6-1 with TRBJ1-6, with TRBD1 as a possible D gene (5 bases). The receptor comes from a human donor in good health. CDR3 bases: TGTGCCAGCACCTTGACAGCTATTTATAATTCACCCCTCCACTTT. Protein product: CASTLTAIYNSPLHF.